This paragraph reports one T cell receptor (beta chain). Its antigen is still unknown. This record comes from a study of a mutant IDH1 vaccine in newly diagnosed glioma. V dropped 3 bases and J dropped 6; count of bases not matched to a gene: 6. CDR3 length: 16 amino acids. Looked up from germline, CDR1 is MRHNA and CDR2 is SNTAGT. Only in-frame clones appear in the TCRdb table, and some are missing; sequencing was by immunoSEQ multiplex PCR. The sample holds approximately 60,000 clones; more than 75% are singletons and the top ten take approximately 3.8%. Regarding time point: week 23, last vaccination. Each dose delivered 300 ug of mutant IDH1 20-mer peptide subcutaneously with imiquimod.

The source of this sequence is a man aged 25 to 40 with glioma. The source was PBMCs, collected from a glioma patient whose treatment included an IDH1 peptide vaccine. This sequence joins TRBV6-4 and TRBJ2-1; 12 bases map to TRBD1. The CDR3 coding sequence is TGTGCCAGCAGTGAGAGGGGACAGGGGGCCCTCAATGAGCAGTTCTTC. Its translation: CASSERGQGALNEQFF.